This TCR beta chain was documented in a study of T cells in localized non-small cell lung cancer. Whole-study results and caveats: Heterogeneity cannot be ruled out, as sequencing used one tumor region only. Overall survival was longer when the density of T cells in the blood was higher. Tumor showed lower T cell clonality than uninvolved adjacent lung, where it was highest. Median 57 top-100 tumor clones were shared with paired adjacent lung.

The germline V gene encodes CDR1 SGHAT and CDR2 FQDESV (reference sequence). The V and J ends lost 5 bases and 5 bases respectively, with 10 bases between them. The CDR3 extends over 12 amino acids. For this clone: Its antigen is still unknown.

Libraries were prepared by immunoSEQ multiplex PCR; TCRdb keeps only in-frame clonotypes and omits some of them. The table lists around 5,100 clones, 65% to 90% of them singletons. The sequencing used peripheral blood mononuclear cells, collected before any cancer treatment. This sequence joins TRBV11-1 and TRBJ2-7; a possible D gene is TRBD2 (5 bases). The sequence was obtained from a female donor of 60 years or more with stage II lung adenocarcinoma. Here the CDR3 reads CASSQGRNEQYV. Written as DNA, the CDR3 is TGTGCCAGCAGCCAAGGGAGAAACGAGCAGTACGTC.